This passage covers 28 T cell receptor beta chains from one sample sequenced in a study of blood T cell repertoires in COVID-19. Generated by immunoSEQ multiplex PCR, the TCRdb table keeps only in-frame clones and is missing some. The sample consists of around 270,000 clones, around four fifths of them appearing once. The specimen sequenced was peripheral blood. All receptors come from a man between 60 and 75 years old with acute or convalescent COVID-19.

The V call is TRBV7-6, the J call TRBJ2-3; 14 bases are a match to TRBD2. The CDR3 is made up of 14 amino acids. Germline V lookup: CDR1 SGHVS, CDR2 FNYEAQ. The junction had 0 bases not matched to a gene; V was cut back by 1 base and J by 9 bases. The CDR3 reads CASSLGTSGRTQYF. In DNA, the CDR3 is TGTGCCAGCAGCTTAGGGACTAGCGGGAGGACGCAGTATTTT.

This clone has just one count. The chain carries TRBV19 and TRBJ1-6; TRBD1 is a possible D gene (5 bases). Germline V lookup: CDR1 LNHDA, CDR2 SQIVND (reference sequence). The CDR3 runs 15 residues. With 4 bases removed from V and 5 bases from J, the gap between germline ends came to 12 bases. The CDR3 DNA reads as TGTGCCAGTAGTACAGGGATTCGGAATAATTCACCCCTCCACTTT. Protein product: CASSTGIRNNSPLHF. Drawing the rest from reference TRBV19 and TRBJ1-6, the complete variable domain is DGGITQSPKYLFRKEGQNVTLSCEQNLNHDAMYWYRQDPGQGLRLIYYSQIVNDFQKGDIAEGYSVSREKKESFPLTVTSAQKNPTAFYLCASSTGIRNNSPLHFGNGTRLTVT.

V gene TRBV3-1 (or the pseudogene TRBV3-2) combines with J gene TRBJ2-3, with D perhaps TRBD2 (6 bases). The V gene's germline CDR1 is LGHDT and CDR2 YNNKEL (reference sequence). The germline V and J ends were trimmed by 4 bases and 4 bases, with 12 bases remaining between them. This CDR3 contains 14 residues. CDR3 amino acids: CASSLLSGPDTQYF. CDR3 DNA sequence: TGTGCCAGCAGCCTTCTAAGCGGGCCAGATACGCAGTATTTT.

V usage is TRBV9 and J usage is TRBJ1-1; 10 bases align to TRBD1. This CDR3 is built from 16 residues. Looked up from germline, CDR1 is SGDLS and CDR2 is YYNGEE. V shed 0 bases, J shed 1 base, and the junction held 3 bases outside the gene matches. CDR3 DNA: TGTGCCAGCAGCGTAGGACAGGGGGCGGGGAACACTGAAGCTTTCTTT. The encoded protein is CASSVGQGAGNTEAFF.

This clone occurred once. The V and J genes are TRBV29-1 and TRBJ2-1; possibly TRBD2 for D (5 bases). The CDR3 covers 13 residues. The ends were cut back, 3 bases at V and 8 bases at J, with 14 bases in the middle. From germline, CDR1 is SQVTM and CDR2 ANQGSEA. This chain's CDR3 is CSVDGEWGHEQFF. The CDR3 DNA reads as TGCAGCGTTGATGGGGAGTGGGGTCATGAGCAGTTCTTC.

The V call is TRBV29-1, the J call TRBJ2-1, with 9 bases matching TRBD2. CDR3 length: 15 amino acids. Germline CDR1 and CDR2: SQVTM and ANQGSEA. V shed 8 bases, J shed 7 bases, and the junction held 15 bases outside the gene matches. Here the CDR3 DNA reads TGCAGCACGAGGGCTAGCGGGGCGTGGTTGAATGAGCAGTTCTTC. It translates to CSTRASGAWLNEQFF.

The V and J genes are TRBV10-3 and TRBJ2-1, with 10 bases that match TRBD1. CDR3 size: 13 residues. The germline V gene has CDR1 ENHRY and CDR2 SYGVKD. The V gene end was trimmed by 8 bases and the J gene end by 10 bases; junction bases not matched to a gene: 8. CDR3 sequence reads: CAIQGQGLIEQFF. DNA for the CDR3: TGTGCCATCCAGGGACAGGGGTTAATAGAGCAGTTCTTC.

On this clone itself: The same CDR3 also results from other DNA sequences found in this sample. The chain links TRBV29-1 to TRBJ1-1; D unresolved. V gave up 3 bases and J gave up 5 bases, with 7 bases separating them. The CDR3 totals 11 residues. Per germline, CDR1 SQVTM and CDR2 ANQGSEA. The CDR3 sequence: CSVDRGTEAFF. The CDR3 DNA is TGCAGCGTTGACCGCGGGACTGAAGCTTTCTTT.

V and J are TRBV20-1 and TRBJ1-2; maybe TRBD1 (6 bases). The CDR3 loop spans 15 amino acids. The germline V gene has CDR1 DFQATT and CDR2 SNEGSKA (reference sequence). The V end lost 3 bases, the J end lost 8 bases, and 22 bases lay between the germline ends. The CDR3 nucleotides read TGCAGTGCTAGTAAGACTTTAGGGGGTGCAGGCGGCTACACCTTC. This codes for CSASKTLGGAGGYTF.

This clone has more than one count but fewer than ten. The gene calls are TRBV6-5 and TRBJ1-4; perhaps TRBD1 as D (6 bases). CDR1 MNHEY and CDR2 SVGAGI come from the germline V gene. CDR3 size: 13 residues. The V and J ends lost 7 bases and 6 bases respectively, with 12 bases between them. CDR3 sequence reads: CASTGGSDEKLFF. In DNA, the CDR3 is TGTGCCAGCACTGGGGGCTCGGATGAAAAACTGTTTTTT.

This chain connects TRBV6-2 or TRBV6-3 to TRBJ2-7; no clear D. Between the trimmed V and J ends, which lost 2 bases and 5 bases, there was a span of 7 bases. Germline V gives CDR1 MNHEY, CDR2 SVGEGT. This CDR3 region has 12 residues. This CDR3 reads CASSYPADEQYF. The CDR3 region has the DNA TGTGCCAGCAGTTACCCGGCGGACGAGCAGTACTTC.

The chain employs TRBV7-9 and TRBJ1-2, with TRBD1 as a possible D gene (6 bases). CDR3 length equals 17 residues. V was shortened by 6 bases and J by 7 bases, with 27 bases between the two germline ends. The germline V gene encodes CDR1 SEHNR and CDR2 FQNEAQ (reference sequence). CDR3 DNA sequence: TGTGCCAGCAGTCCTCCCCGGCAGGGGATGTTTGGTATTGGCTACACCTTC. Amino acids: CASSPPRQGMFGIGYTF. Based on the CDR3 plus reference TRBV7-9 and TRBJ1-2, the full variable domain is DTGVSQNPRHKITKRGQNVTFRCDPISEHNRLYWYRQTLGQGPEFLTYFQNEAQLEKSRLLSDRFSAERPKGSFSTLEIQRTEQGDSAMYLCASSPPRQGMFGIGYTFGSGTRLTVV.

The V and J genes are TRBV27 and TRBJ2-7; weak D call: TRBD1 (5 bases). V lost 4 bases and J 0 bases, leaving 10 bases between the germline ends. Germline V lookup: CDR1 MNHEY, CDR2 SMNVEV (reference sequence). The CDR3 runs 14 residues. The CDR3 DNA reads TGTGCCAGCAGTTCCAGGGTAGGCTCCTACGAGCAGTACTTC. As protein: CASSSRVGSYEQYF.

The chain employs TRBV12-2 and TRBJ2-1; TRBD1 is taken as the D call from the table, unchecked against the DNA. TRBV12-2 is deemed a pseudogene. This CDR3 is built from 18 residues. The CDR3 region has the DNA TGTGCAAGTCGCTTAGCGGGGATAGACAGTCTTAAGGACGATGAGCAGTTCTTC. As protein: CASRLAGIDSLKDDEQFF.

The chain is built from TRBV3-1 (or the pseudogene TRBV3-2) and TRBJ2-1; TRBD1 might be the D (6 bases). CDR1 LGHDT and CDR2 YNNKEL come from the germline V gene (reference sequence). V was trimmed by 1 base and J by 10 bases, leaving 8 bases between them. The CDR3 sequence is 12 residues long. CDR3 coding DNA: TGTGCCAGCAGCCAAGGGGGGCGGGAGCAGTTCTTC. Amino acids: CASSQGGREQFF.

V gene TRBV19 combines with J gene TRBJ2-7; 8 nucleotides match TRBD1. The CDR3 has 14 residues. Germline trimming cut 6 bases from V and 5 bases from J; bases unmatched to any gene: 9. CDR1 and CDR2 from the germline V gene are LNHDA and SQIVND (reference sequence). Written as DNA, the CDR3 is TGTGCCAGTAGACGATCGGGACAGGACCACGAGCAGTACTTC. Its translation: CASRRSGQDHEQYF.

J is TRBJ2-7 and V is TRBV27; D might be TRBD1 (6 bases). The CDR3 is 15 residues long. V was clipped by 6 bases and J by 1 base, with 16 bases between them. The germline V gene has CDR1 MNHEY and CDR2 SMNVEV (reference sequence). The CDR3 coding sequence is TGTGCCAGCAGCCCGGGACAAGGGGATTCCTACGAGCAGTACTTC. It is translated as CASSPGQGDSYEQYF.

V gene TRBV7-2 combines with J gene TRBJ2-3; 11 nucleotides align to TRBD2. The V segment lost 5 bases and the J segment 5 bases; nucleotides outside the gene matches: 9. The germline CDR1 and CDR2 sequences are SGHTA and FQGNSA. The CDR3 has 16 amino acids. The CDR3 DNA reads TGTGCCAGCAGCGCCTCTAGCGGGAGGCCGGGAGATACGCAGTATTTT. It encodes CASSASSGRPGDTQYF. The full variable domain, completed using reference TRBV7-2 and TRBJ2-3, is GAGVSQSPSNKVTEKGKDVELRCDPISGHTALYWYRQSLGQGLEFLIYFQGNSAPDKSGLPSDRFSAERTGGSVSTLTIQRTQQEDSAVYLCASSASSGRPGDTQYFGPGTRLTVL.

V gene TRBV5-1 combines with J gene TRBJ1-6; tentative D call: TRBD1 (6 bases). CDR1 is SGHRS, CDR2 YFSETQ, per germline. V gave up 3 bases and J gave up 9 bases, with 19 bases separating them. The CDR3 loop spans 16 amino acids. The CDR3, as DNA: TGCGCCAGCAGCTCCTTAGGGACATCCGGCGGTTCACCCCTCCACTTT. Translating gives CASSSLGTSGGSPLHF.

In this sample, this clone turned up once. The V call is TRBV5-1, the J call TRBJ1-1; the D is unclear. Germline CDR1 SGHRS, CDR2 YFSETQ. The CDR3 is made up of 15 amino acids. V was pared by 0 bases and J by 0 bases, with 9 bases between. The DNA for the CDR3 is TGCGCCAGCAGCTTGGTGGTAGAAGTGAACACTGAAGCTTTCTTT. Translation gives CASSLVVEVNTEAFF.

V and J are TRBV19 and TRBJ2-7, with TRBD1 identical over 9 bases. Germline loops: CDR1 LNHDA, CDR2 SQIVND (reference sequence). The CDR3 is 14 residues long. V lost 5 bases and J lost 6; bases outside the gene matches: 8. The CDR3 DNA sequence: TGTGCCAGTAGTGTCCGGGACAGGGACGGCGAGCAGTACTTC. This sequence encodes CASSVRDRDGEQYF.

V usage is TRBV19 and J usage is TRBJ2-2; 7 nucleotides line up with TRBD1. This CDR3 is 15 amino acids long. The trim removed 5 bases at V and 5 bases at J, leaving 8 bases unmatched. Germline V lookup: CDR1 LNHDA, CDR2 SQIVND (reference sequence). DNA for the CDR3: TGTGCCAGTAGTGCCTCAGGGGGAAGGACCGGGGAGCTGTTTTTT. Translated: CASSASGGRTGELFF. The full variable domain, with the rest looked up from reference TRBV19 and TRBJ2-2, is DGGITQSPKYLFRKEGQNVTLSCEQNLNHDAMYWYRQDPGQGLRLIYYSQIVNDFQKGDIAEGYSVSREKKESFPLTVTSAQKNPTAFYLCASSASGGRTGELFFGEGSRLTVL.

V and J are TRBV18 and TRBJ1-1; 9 bases agree with TRBD1. The V segment lost 0 bases and the J segment 5 bases; nucleotides outside the gene matches: 4. Germline loops: CDR1 KGHSH, CDR2 LQKENI. This CDR3 comprises 15 residues. CDR3 nucleotides: TGTGCCAGCTCACCACCGACAGGGGGAGGTACTGAAGCTTTCTTT. Translated: CASSPPTGGGTEAFF.

The chain employs TRBV5-6 and TRBJ1-5; possible D gene TRBD1, 5 bases. The CDR3 loop spans 13 amino acids. The germline V gene encodes CDR1 SGHDT and CDR2 YYEEEE. V gave up 0 bases and J gave up 7 bases, with 8 bases separating them. The CDR3 DNA follows: TGTGCCAGCAGCTTGGGGAGGGACCAGCCCCAGCATTTT. It translates to CASSLGRDQPQHF.

The genes are TRBV10-3 and TRBJ2-4; 13 positions agree with TRBD2. The junction had 5 bases not matched to a gene; V was cut back by 5 bases and J by 7 bases. The CDR3 extends over 15 amino acids. From germline, CDR1 is ENHRY and CDR2 SYGVKD. The CDR3: CAISQLAGGMNIQYF. In DNA form, the CDR3 reads TGTGCCATCAGTCAACTAGCGGGGGGGATGAACATTCAGTACTTC.

The rearrangement links TRBV11-2 to TRBJ1-2, with 8 bases lining up with TRBD1. The trim removed 1 base at V and 0 bases at J, leaving 4 bases unmatched. This CDR3 has 16 residues. CDR1 SGHAT and CDR2 FQNNGV come from the germline V gene. CDR3 bases: TGTGCCAGCAGCTTAGGGACAGGGAGCGCTAACTATGGCTACACCTTC. Its protein is CASSLGTGSANYGYTF.

This chain links TRBV13 with TRBJ1-4; D might be TRBD1 (6 bases). Trimming shortened V by 5 bases and J by 4 bases, and 11 bases separated the two germline ends. The CDR3 runs to 14 residues. Germline V gene sequence: CDR1 PRHDT, CDR2 FYEKMQ (reference sequence). CDR3 residues: CASSQRGNNEKLFF. The DNA of the CDR3 is TGTGCCAGCAGCCAGAGGGGGAATAATGAAAAACTGTTTTTT.

This clone was observed once. This chain connects TRBV6-4 to TRBJ1-1, with TRBD1 as a possible D gene (5 bases). The CDR3 length is 14 residues. The germline V gene has CDR1 MRHNA and CDR2 SNTAGT. V lost 8 bases and J 6 bases, leaving 19 bases between the germline ends. CDR3 sequence reads: CASSPGIANAEAFF. CDR3 DNA: TGTGCCAGCTCGCCAGGGATCGCCAACGCTGAAGCTTTCTTT.